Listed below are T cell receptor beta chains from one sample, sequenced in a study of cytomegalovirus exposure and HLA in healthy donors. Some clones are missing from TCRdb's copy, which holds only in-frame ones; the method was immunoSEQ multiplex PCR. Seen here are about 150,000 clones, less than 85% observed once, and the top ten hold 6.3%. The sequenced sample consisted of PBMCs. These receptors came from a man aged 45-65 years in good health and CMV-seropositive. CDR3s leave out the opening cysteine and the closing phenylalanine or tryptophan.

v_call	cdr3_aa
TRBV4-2	ASSQEPGESPLH
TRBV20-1	SVQREYPF
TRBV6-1	ASSDYGSYEQY
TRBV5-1	ASTLFPPGGDTGAYGYT
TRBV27	ASSGRDRLGVNTEAF
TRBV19	ASSRGGLADSYNEQF
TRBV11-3	ASRDSEGELF
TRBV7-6	ASSFGTSGTPNEQY
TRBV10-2	ASSEGGRYNSPLH
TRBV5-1	ASSPSGTPDTQY
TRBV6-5	ASSRSGRAYNEQF
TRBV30	AWSQSTDTQY
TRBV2	ASSEAGGQPQH
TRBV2	ASRLATEQY
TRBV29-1	SVSRLLTGGGSPREQY
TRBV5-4	ASSFEQETTDTQY
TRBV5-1	ASSAGGADTQY
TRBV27	ASRASGNNEQF
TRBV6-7	ASSYPAGLAGKNDTQY
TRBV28	ASSPQGVTEAF
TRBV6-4	ASSDTESSNEQF
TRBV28	ASSLGTGFTGELF
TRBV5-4	ASSLGGVFTGELF
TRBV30	AWAGGTDTQY
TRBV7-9	ASSLQQLDTQY
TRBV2	ASRNSGSSYEQY
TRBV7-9	SSSLGTSGDKQETQY
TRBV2	ATRSTGGSYEQY
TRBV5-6	ASSLGLAGATYEQY
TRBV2	ASSVLAVAYNEQF
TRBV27	ASSLSMEGSNTEAF
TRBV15	ATSRSPQGGETQY
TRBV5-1	ASSLSSRLRSGNHNEQF
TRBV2	ASSVSGVQLAEAF
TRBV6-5	ASRRDWSEKLF
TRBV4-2	ASSHGGPQETQY
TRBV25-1	ASRPGTSGSLETQY
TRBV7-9	ASSLGSNEQF
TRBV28	ASSLDYRGLAGNEQF
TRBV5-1	ASSPGSGREETQY
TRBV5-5	ASSPSLETQY
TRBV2	ASSDRTGYYGYT
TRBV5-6	ASSLAAASGDEQF
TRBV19	ASSNTGPGLGAGELF
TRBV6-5	ASSYDSGRPDTQY
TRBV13	ASSLVFGQGGTEQF
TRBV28	ASSLTGGNGELF
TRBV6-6	ASSYGTIYEQY
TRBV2	ASSEGRDRGNTIY
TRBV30	AWDYGGSNEKLF